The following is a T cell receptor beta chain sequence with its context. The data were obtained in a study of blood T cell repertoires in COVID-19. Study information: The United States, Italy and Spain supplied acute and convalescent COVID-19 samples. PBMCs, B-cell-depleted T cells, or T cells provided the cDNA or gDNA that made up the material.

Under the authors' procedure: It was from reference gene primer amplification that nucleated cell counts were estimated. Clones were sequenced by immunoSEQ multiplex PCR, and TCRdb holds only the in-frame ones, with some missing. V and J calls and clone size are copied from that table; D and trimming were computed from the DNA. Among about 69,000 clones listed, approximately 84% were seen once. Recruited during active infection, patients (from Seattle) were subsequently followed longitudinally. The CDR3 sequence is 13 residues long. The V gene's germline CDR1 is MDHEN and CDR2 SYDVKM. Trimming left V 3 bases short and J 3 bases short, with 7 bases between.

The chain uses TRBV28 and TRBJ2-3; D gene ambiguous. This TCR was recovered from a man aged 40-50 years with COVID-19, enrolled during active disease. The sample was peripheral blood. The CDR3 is CASSLPQTDTQYF. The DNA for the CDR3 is TGTGCCAGCAGTTTGCCGCAGACAGATACGCAGTATTTT.